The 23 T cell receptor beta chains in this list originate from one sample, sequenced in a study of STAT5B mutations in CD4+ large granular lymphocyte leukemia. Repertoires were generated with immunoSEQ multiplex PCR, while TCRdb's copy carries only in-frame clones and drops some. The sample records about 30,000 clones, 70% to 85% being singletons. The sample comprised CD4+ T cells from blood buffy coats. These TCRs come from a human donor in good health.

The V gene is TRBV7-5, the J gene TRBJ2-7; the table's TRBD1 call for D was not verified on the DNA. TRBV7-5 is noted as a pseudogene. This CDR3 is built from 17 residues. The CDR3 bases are TGTGCCAGAAGCCTCCGGGACAGGGAGACCTACTCCTACGAGCAGTACTTC. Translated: CARSLRDRETYSYEQYF.

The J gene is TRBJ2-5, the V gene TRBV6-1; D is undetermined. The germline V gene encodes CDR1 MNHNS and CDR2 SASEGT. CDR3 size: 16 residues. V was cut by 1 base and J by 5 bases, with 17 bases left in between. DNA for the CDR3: TGTGCCAGCAGTGAAGGGTTCCGGGTTCCCAAGGAGACCCAGTACTTC. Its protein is CASSEGFRVPKETQYF.

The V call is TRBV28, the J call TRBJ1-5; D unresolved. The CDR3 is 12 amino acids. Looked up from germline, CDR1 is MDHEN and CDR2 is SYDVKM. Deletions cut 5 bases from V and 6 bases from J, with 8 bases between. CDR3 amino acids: CASSAGSQPQHF. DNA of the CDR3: TGTGCCAGCAGTGCAGGCTCTCAGCCCCAGCATTTT.

The CDR3 nucleotides read TGTGCCAGCAGCCAAGATCTTCAGTCACCCCTCCACTTT. The encoded protein is CASSQDLQSPLHF. The chain carries TRBV4-2 and TRBJ1-6; D ambiguous. V was trimmed by 0 bases and J by 10 bases, leaving 7 bases between them. The CDR3 covers 13 residues. Germline CDR1 is LGHNA and CDR2 is YNFKEQ.

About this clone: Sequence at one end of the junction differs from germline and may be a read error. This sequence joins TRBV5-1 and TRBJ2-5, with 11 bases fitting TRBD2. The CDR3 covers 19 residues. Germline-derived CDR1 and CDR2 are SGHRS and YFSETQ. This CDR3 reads CASGFLGASGGRFQETQYF. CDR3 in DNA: TGCGCCAGCGGCTTCCTGGGGGCTAGCGGGGGGCGCTTCCAAGAGACCCAGTACTTC.

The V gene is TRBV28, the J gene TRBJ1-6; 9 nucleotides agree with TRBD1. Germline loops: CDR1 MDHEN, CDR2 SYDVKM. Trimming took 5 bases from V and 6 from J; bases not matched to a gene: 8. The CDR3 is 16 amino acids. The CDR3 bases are TGTGCCAGCAGTCCAGACCGGACAGGGGCTAATTCACCCCTCCACTTT. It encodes CASSPDRTGANSPLHF.

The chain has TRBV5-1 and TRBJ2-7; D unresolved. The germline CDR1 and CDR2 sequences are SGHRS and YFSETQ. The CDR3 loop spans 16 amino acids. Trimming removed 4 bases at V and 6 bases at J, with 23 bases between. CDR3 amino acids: CASSPIPGPSPSEQYF. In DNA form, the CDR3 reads TGCGCCAGCAGCCCGATTCCGGGCCCGAGCCCCTCCGAGCAGTACTTC.

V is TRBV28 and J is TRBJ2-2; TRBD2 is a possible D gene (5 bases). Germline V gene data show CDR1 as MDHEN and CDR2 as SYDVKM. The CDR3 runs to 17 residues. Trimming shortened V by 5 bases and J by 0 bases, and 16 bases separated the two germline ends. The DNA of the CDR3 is TGTGCCAGCAGTCCCCCCGGGTTAGCGACGAACACCGGGGAGCTGTTTTTT. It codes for CASSPPGLATNTGELFF.

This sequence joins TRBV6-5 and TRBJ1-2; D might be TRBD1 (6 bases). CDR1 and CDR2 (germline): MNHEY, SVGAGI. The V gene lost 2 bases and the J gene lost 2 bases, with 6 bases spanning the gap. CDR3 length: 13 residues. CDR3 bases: TGTGCCAGCAGTTACCAGGGGAACTATGGCTACACCTTC. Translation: CASSYQGNYGYTF.

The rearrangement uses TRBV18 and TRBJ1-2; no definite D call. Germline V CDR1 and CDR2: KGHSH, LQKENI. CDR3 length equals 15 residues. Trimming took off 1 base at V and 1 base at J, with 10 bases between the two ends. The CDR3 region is CASSPLATFNYGYTF. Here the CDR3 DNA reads TGTGCCAGCTCACCACTAGCGACCTTTAACTATGGCTACACCTTC.

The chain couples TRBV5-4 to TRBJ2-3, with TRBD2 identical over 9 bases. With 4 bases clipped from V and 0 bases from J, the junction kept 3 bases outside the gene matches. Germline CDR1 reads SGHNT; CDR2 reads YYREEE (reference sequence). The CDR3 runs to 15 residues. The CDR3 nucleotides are TGTGCCAGCAGCGGCGGGACTAGCAGCACAGATACGCAGTATTTT. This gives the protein CASSGGTSSTDTQYF.

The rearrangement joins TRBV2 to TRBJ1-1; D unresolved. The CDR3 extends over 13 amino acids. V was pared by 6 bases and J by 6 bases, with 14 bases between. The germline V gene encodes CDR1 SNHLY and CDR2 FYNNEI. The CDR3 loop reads CASRIDAQAEAFF. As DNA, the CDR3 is TGTGCCAGCAGGATAGACGCGCAAGCTGAAGCTTTCTTT.

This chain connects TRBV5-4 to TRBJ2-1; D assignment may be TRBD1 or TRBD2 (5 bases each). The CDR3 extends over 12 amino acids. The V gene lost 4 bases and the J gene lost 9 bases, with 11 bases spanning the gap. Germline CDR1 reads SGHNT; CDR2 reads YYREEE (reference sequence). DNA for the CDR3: TGTGCCAGCAGCGTGGGGGAGTTTGAGCAGTTCTTC. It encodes CASSVGEFEQFF.

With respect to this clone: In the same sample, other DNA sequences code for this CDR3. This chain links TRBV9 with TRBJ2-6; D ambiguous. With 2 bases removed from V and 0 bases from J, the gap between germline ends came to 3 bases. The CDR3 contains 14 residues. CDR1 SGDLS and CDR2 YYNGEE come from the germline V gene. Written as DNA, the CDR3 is TGTGCCAGCAGCGTTAGCTCTGGGGCCAACGTCCTGACTTTC. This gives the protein CASSVSSGANVLTF.

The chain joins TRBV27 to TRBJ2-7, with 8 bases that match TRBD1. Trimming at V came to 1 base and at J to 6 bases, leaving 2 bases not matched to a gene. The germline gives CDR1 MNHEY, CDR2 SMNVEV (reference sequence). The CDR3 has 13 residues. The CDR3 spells CASSLFTGGEQYF. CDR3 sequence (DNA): TGTGCCAGCAGTTTATTCACAGGGGGCGAGCAGTACTTC.

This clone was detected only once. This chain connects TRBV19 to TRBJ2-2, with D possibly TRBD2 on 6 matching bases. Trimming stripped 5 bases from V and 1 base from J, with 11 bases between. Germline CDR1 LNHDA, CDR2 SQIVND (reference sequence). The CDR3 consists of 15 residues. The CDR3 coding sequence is TGTGCCAGTAGTCGGGGGAGAGTGAACACCGGGGAGCTGTTTTTT. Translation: CASSRGRVNTGELFF.

CDR3 nucleotide sequence: TGTGCCAGCAGTTTGGCAAGATTTTCTGAAGCTTTCTTT. It yields the protein CASSLARFSEAFF. The chain is built from TRBV2 and TRBJ1-1; D is unclear. From germline, CDR1 is SNHLY and CDR2 FYNNEI. The germline V and J ends were trimmed by 5 bases and 6 bases, with 13 bases remaining between them. This CDR3 region has 13 residues.

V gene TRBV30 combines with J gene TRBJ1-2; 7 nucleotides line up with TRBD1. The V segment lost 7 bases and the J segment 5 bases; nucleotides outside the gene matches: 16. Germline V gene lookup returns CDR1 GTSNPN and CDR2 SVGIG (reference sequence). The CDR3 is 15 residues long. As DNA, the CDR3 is TGTGCCTCACAAGGGGGCCCGCAGACATCTTATGGCTACACCTTC. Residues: CASQGGPQTSYGYTF.

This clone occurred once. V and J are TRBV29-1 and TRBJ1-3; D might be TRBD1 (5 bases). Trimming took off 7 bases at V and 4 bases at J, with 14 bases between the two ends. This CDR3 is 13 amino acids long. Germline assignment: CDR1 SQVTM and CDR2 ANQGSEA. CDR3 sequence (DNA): TGCAGCGCCCCCGACAGATCCGGAAACACCATATATTTT. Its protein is CSAPDRSGNTIYF. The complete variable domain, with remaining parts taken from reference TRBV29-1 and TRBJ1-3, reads SAVISQKPSRDICQRGTSLTIQCQVDSQVTMMFWYRQQPGQSLTLIATANQGSEATYESGFVIDKFPISRPNLTFSTLTVSNMSPEDSSIYLCSAPDRSGNTIYFGEGSWLTVV.

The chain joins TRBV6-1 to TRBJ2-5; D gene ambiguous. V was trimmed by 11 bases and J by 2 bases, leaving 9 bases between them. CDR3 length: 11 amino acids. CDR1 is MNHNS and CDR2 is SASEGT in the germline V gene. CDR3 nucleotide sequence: TGTGCCGCCCGACGGCAAGAGACCCAGTACTTC. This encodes CAARRQETQYF.

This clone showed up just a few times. CDR3 residues: CASSAAMTAADTQYF. The CDR3 region has the DNA TGTGCCAGCAGCGCAGCTATGACGGCCGCAGATACGCAGTATTTT. This sequence joins TRBV9 and TRBJ2-3; D uncertain. There are 15 residues in the CDR3. Germline loops: CDR1 SGDLS, CDR2 YYNGEE. Between the trimmed V and J ends, which lost 3 bases and 4 bases, there was a span of 15 bases.

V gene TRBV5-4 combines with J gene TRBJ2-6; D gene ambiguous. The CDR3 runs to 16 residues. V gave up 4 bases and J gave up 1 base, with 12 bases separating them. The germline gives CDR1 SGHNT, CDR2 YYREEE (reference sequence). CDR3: CASSPGWGSGANVLTF. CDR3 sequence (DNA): TGTGCCAGCAGCCCCGGGTGGGGATCTGGGGCCAACGTCCTGACTTTC.

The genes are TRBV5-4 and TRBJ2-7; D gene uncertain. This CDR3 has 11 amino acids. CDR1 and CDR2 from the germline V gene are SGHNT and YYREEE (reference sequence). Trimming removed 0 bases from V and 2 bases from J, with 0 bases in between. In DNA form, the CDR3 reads TGTGCCAGCAGCTTGGCCTACGAGCAGTACTTC. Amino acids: CASSLAYEQYF.